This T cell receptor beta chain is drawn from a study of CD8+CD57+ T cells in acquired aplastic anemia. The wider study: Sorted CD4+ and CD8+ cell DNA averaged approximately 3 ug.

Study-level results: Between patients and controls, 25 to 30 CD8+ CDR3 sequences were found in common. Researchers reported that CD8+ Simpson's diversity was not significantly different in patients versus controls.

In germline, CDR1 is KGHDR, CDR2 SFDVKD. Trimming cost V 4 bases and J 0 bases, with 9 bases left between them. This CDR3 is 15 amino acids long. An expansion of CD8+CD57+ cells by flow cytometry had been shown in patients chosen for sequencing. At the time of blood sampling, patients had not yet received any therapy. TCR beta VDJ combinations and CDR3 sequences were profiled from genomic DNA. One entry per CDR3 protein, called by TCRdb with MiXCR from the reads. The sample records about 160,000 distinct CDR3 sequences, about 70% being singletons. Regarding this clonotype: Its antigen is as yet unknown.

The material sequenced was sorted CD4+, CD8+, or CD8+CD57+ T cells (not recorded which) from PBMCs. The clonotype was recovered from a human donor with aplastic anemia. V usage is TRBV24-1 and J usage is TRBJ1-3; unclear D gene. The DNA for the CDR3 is TGTGCCACCAGTGACCCGATAGACTCTGGAAACACCATATATTTT. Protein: CATSDPIDSGNTIYF.